A selection of T cell receptor beta chains follows, all from one sample in a study of T cells after yellow fever vaccination. TCRdb re-called the 5' RACE reads through MiXCR, storing one row per CDR3 protein. The profile covers 500,000 to 650,000 distinct CDR3 sequences, with less than 20% appearing a single time and 17% taken by the ten largest. Sequencing used PBMCs, obtained more than 4 days after the first yellow fever vaccination. The origin of the receptors is a man aged 18 to 30 who received the YFV17D yellow fever vaccine. CDR3s include the opening cysteine and the closing phenylalanine or tryptophan.

>TRBJ1-1|TRBV11-2
CASSSRRGMNTEAFF
>TRBJ1-1|TRBV7-6
CATRHYSRPEAFF
>TRBJ2-1|TRBV3-1
CASSREWGLGEQFF
>TRBJ2-5|TRBV15
CATVRGDRMKTQYF
>TRBJ2-3|TRBV7-8
CASSLSRPDTQYF
>TRBJ1-5|TRBV4-1
CASSQESRGLQPQHF
>TRBJ1-6|TRBV6-4
CASSDSEGRGQSSPLHF
>TRBJ2-5|TRBV28
CASKDRVRETQYF
>TRBJ1-2|TRBV5-1
CASRPGGSGGDYWGYGYTF
>TRBJ1-2|TRBV6-2/TRBV6-3
CASSYPQGVSGYTF
>TRBJ1-2|TRBV7-6
CASSPVAGGIYGYTF
>TRBJ1-5|TRBV6-1
CASRRTGPYNQPQHF
>TRBJ1-2|TRBV5-1
CASSLDPTGNGYTF
>TRBJ1-6|TRBV7-8
CASSPSDSINSPLHF
>TRBJ2-1|TRBV5-1
CASSLLPWGAGYNEQFF
>TRBJ2-3|TRBV7-9
CASSFGLAETDTQYF
>TRBJ1-2|TRBV6-5
CASSYSSGVANYGYTF
>TRBJ1-5|TRBV21-1
CATDGGNQPQHF
>TRBJ1-3|TRBV12-3/TRBV12-4
CASRRQALSGNTIYF
>TRBJ2-5|TRBV12-3/TRBV12-4
CASTPVAGVWETQYF
>TRBJ2-3|TRBV9
CASSEREGQGRTLDF
>TRBJ1-2|TRBV7-2
CASSLAIQTYGYTF
>TRBJ2-5|TRBV6-5
CASSYNPREGETQYF
>TRBJ2-2|TRBV24-1
CATSASKDSARSGELFF
>TRBJ2-5|TRBV18
CASSPGTSGGQETQYF
>TRBJ2-1|TRBV4-1
CASSHPLRYNEQFF
>TRBJ1-1|TRBV5-1
CASSLPFPVQERTEAFF
>TRBJ2-3|TRBV20-1
CSADLQGSDTQYF
>TRBJ2-1|TRBV18
CASSPTGGIDNEQFF
>TRBJ2-1|TRBV4-3
CASSQDPPPAANEQFF
>TRBJ2-1|TRBV27
CASRGAGGGDEQFF
>TRBJ2-5|TRBV9
CASSPRQGREAQYF
>TRBJ2-2|TRBV7-8
CASSLSSGNTGELFF
>TRBJ2-2|TRBV3-1
CASSPPWGAATGELFF
>TRBJ2-2|TRBV4-1
CASSQPGQGDTGELFF
>TRBJ2-3|TRBV7-2
CASSLVVRFLTDTQYF
>TRBJ2-5|TRBV29-1
CSVRTRETQYF
>TRBJ2-1|TRBV7-2
CASTFGWTSSNEQFF
>TRBJ1-2|TRBV11-2
CASSLETGDGYTF
>TRBJ2-5|TRBV5-1
CASSVVRGLAGIQETQYF
>TRBJ1-2|TRBV5-6
CASSLVLTGTGGYTF
>TRBJ2-1|TRBV5-1
CASSLAGTGDYNEQFF
>TRBJ2-3|TRBV27
CASTLKGELAGRRTDTQYF
>TRBJ2-1|TRBV6-1
CASSVRDRYNNEQFF
>TRBJ1-5|TRBV24-1
CATSDHRVGNQPQHF
>TRBJ2-2|TRBV29-1
CSVEDSGTNTGELFF
>TRBJ2-5|TRBV28
CASSFRGRGQETQYF
>TRBJ2-3|TRBV6-5
CASSSAVSVWDTQYF
>TRBJ1-2|TRBV15
CANSRQTGGRGYTF
>TRBJ2-5|TRBV12-3/TRBV12-4
CASSLRAKQATQYF
>TRBJ2-5|TRBV7-2
CASSSGGLKETQYF
>TRBJ2-7|TRBV27
CASNSPLGEQYF
>TRBJ1-4|TRBV9
CASSVGTNYEKLFF
>TRBJ1-4|TRBV20-1
CSAAGDNNEKLFF
>TRBJ1-2|TRBV28
CASRLYGYTF
>TRBJ1-2|TRBV4-2
CASSQVGTGGNYGYTF
>TRBJ1-6|TRBV7-2
CASSFGAAYNSPLHF
>TRBJ2-5|TRBV2
CASSDGLADYQETQYF
>TRBJ2-2|TRBV7-2
CASRWMGANTGELFF